The 23 T cell receptor beta chains given below trace back to one sample, sequenced in a study of blood T cell repertoires in COVID-19. The protocol was immunoSEQ multiplex PCR, while the TCRdb copy is restricted to in-frame clones and leaves out a portion. This sample yields some 50,000 clones, of which roughly 80% are seen a single time; about 2.6% belongs to the top ten. Sequencing used peripheral blood. The receptor set was obtained from a man aged 50-60 years with acute or convalescent COVID-19.

The chain carries TRBV7-2 and TRBJ2-5; no clear D gene. V was trimmed by 3 bases and J by 8 bases, leaving 13 bases between them. The germline gives CDR1 SGHTA, CDR2 FQGNSA. The CDR3 is 13 amino acids. The CDR3 nucleotides read TGTGCCAGCAGCTTGATGCCCGCAGGTACCCAGTACTTC. Protein sequence: CASSLMPAGTQYF.

The J gene is TRBJ2-7, the V gene TRBV29-1; 14 positions match TRBD2. With V trimmed by 7 bases and J by 3 bases, 2 bases remained unmatched. The germline CDR1 and CDR2 sequences are SQVTM and ANQGSEA. CDR3 length: 13 residues. The CDR3 nucleotides are TGCAGCGCAGGGACTAGCGGGAGCTACGAGCAGTACTTC. Amino acid sequence: CSAGTSGSYEQYF.

The CDR3 reads CASSLAGVDTEAFF. The CDR3 DNA sequence: TGTGCCAGCAGCTTGGCAGGGGTCGACACTGAAGCTTTCTTT. This sequence joins TRBV5-4 and TRBJ1-1; D is perhaps TRBD1 (6 bases). Per the germline V gene, CDR1 is SGHNT and CDR2 is YYREEE (reference sequence). This CDR3 contains 14 residues. V was trimmed by 0 bases and J by 3 bases, leaving 9 bases between them.

The chain couples TRBV7-6 to TRBJ1-2; 7 nucleotides align to TRBD1. The trim removed 5 bases at V and 0 bases at J, leaving 6 bases unmatched. This CDR3 is built from 15 residues. Per germline, CDR1 SGHVS and CDR2 FNYEAQ. The CDR3 nucleotides are TGTGCCAGCAGCCAAGCAGGGGGAGCTAACTATGGCTACACCTTC. This sequence encodes CASSQAGGANYGYTF.

J is TRBJ2-2 and V is TRBV4-1; no reliable D call. In germline, CDR1 is MGHRA, CDR2 YSYEKL. The germline V and J ends were trimmed by 1 base and 4 bases, with 4 bases remaining between them. The CDR3 consists of 13 residues. Here the CDR3 DNA reads TGCGCCAGCAGCCAAGTATCCACCGGGGAGCTGTTTTTT. Translating it yields CASSQVSTGELFF.

The chain uses TRBV28 and TRBJ1-5, with 10 bases identical to TRBD1. The germline V gene has CDR1 MDHEN and CDR2 SYDVKM. This CDR3 spans 15 amino acids. J gave up 8 bases and V 4 bases, and 8 bases lay outside the gene matches. The CDR3 sequence is CASSSGQGIREPQHF. CDR3 sequence (DNA): TGTGCCAGCAGTTCGGGACAGGGGATTAGGGAGCCCCAGCATTTT.

The V gene is TRBV2, the J gene TRBJ2-5; TRBD1 aligns across 9 bases. Germline V gene lookup returns CDR1 SNHLY and CDR2 FYNNEI. This CDR3 contains 16 residues. Trimming took 1 base from V and 7 from J; bases not matched to a gene: 10. The CDR3 DNA sequence: TGTGCCAGCAGTGAAGTGGACAGGGGTTTTGGGGGGACCCAGTACTTC. Translated, it gives CASSEVDRGFGGTQYF.

V and J are TRBV5-1 and TRBJ2-5; a possible D gene is TRBD2 (6 bases). The CDR3 runs to 13 residues. The germline V gene encodes CDR1 SGHRS and CDR2 YFSETQ. The germline V and J ends were trimmed by 5 bases and 4 bases, with 12 bases remaining between them. CDR3: CASSLAHGETQYF. For the CDR3, the DNA is TGCGCCAGCAGTCTAGCGCACGGAGAGACCCAGTACTTC. The complete variable domain, with remaining parts taken from reference TRBV5-1 and TRBJ2-5, reads KAGVTQTPRYLIKTRGQQVTLSCSPISGHRSVSWYQQTPGQGLQFLFEYFSETQRNKGNFPGRFSGRQFSNSRSEMNVSTLELGDSALYLCASSLAHGETQYFGPGTRLLVL.

J is TRBJ1-2 and V is TRBV19; possibly TRBD1 for D (5 bases). The V gene lost 6 bases and the J gene lost 1 base, with 12 bases spanning the gap. CDR1 and CDR2 (germline): LNHDA, SQIVND (reference sequence). The CDR3 is made up of 14 amino acids. The CDR3 reads CASRSTDNNYGYTF. CDR3 in DNA: TGTGCCAGTAGATCGACAGATAATAACTATGGCTACACCTTC.

The V and J genes are TRBV28 and TRBJ2-1; 8 bases fit TRBD1. With V trimmed by 5 bases and J by 6 bases, 15 bases remained unmatched. The CDR3 contains 17 residues. CDR1 is MDHEN, CDR2 SYDVKM, per germline. The CDR3 region has the DNA TGTGCCAGCAGTATACCAGGGGGCGCAAGAGGACTCAATGAGCAGTTCTTC. It codes for CASSIPGGARGLNEQFF.

The rearrangement links TRBV7-2 to TRBJ2-1; TRBD1 agrees at 7 bases. The CDR3 contains 15 residues. CDR1 and CDR2 (germline): SGHTA, FQGNSA. V was pared by 4 bases and J by 1 base, with 4 bases of the junction left unmatched. In DNA, the CDR3 is TGTGCCAGCAGCTCCACGACAGGGTCCTACAATGAGCAGTTCTTC. Translated: CASSSTTGSYNEQFF. Complete variable domain (other parts from reference TRBV7-2 and TRBJ2-1): GAGVSQSPSNKVTEKGKDVELRCDPISGHTALYWYRQSLGQGLEFLIYFQGNSAPDKSGLPSDRFSAERTGGSVSTLTIQRTQQEDSAVYLCASSSTTGSYNEQFFGPGTRLTVL.

This rearrangement joins TRBV12-5 to TRBJ2-7; 10 bases are a match to TRBD1. With V trimmed by 6 bases and J by 2 bases, 4 bases remained unmatched. The V gene's germline CDR1 is LGHNT and CDR2 FRNRAP. The length of the CDR3 is 14 residues. CDR3 nucleotides: TGTGCTAGTGGGTCCGGGACAGGGGCCTACGAGCAGTACTTC. Amino acids: CASGSGTGAYEQYF.

This chain joins TRBV10-3 and TRBJ2-7; weak D call: TRBD1 (5 bases). The CDR3 length is 13 residues. Trimming pared 5 bases from V and 5 bases from J, leaving 13 bases between. Germline assignment: CDR1 ENHRY and CDR2 SYGVKD. The CDR3 sequence is CAISSLPGHEQYF. CDR3 DNA sequence: TGTGCCATCAGTTCCTTACCAGGGCACGAGCAGTACTTC.

V is TRBV6-1 and J is TRBJ1-1; D remains ambiguous. CDR1 is MNHNS and CDR2 is SASEGT in the germline V gene. The germline V and J ends were trimmed by 0 bases and 4 bases, with 18 bases remaining between them. The CDR3 contains 17 residues. The CDR3 loop is CASSEAWYRTRSTEAFF. CDR3 in DNA: TGTGCCAGCAGTGAAGCATGGTACAGAACGCGTAGCACTGAAGCTTTCTTT.

The V and J genes are TRBV7-3 and TRBJ2-1; D might be TRBD2 (5 bases). V was pared by 5 bases and J by 2 bases, with 10 bases between. Germline values: CDR1 SGHTA, CDR2 FQGTGA. The CDR3 runs 14 residues. CDR3 DNA: TGTGCCAGCAGCCAGGACGGGACCTACAATGAGCAGTTCTTC. Translating it yields CASSQDGTYNEQFF.

J is TRBJ2-7 and V is TRBV10-3; 7 bases are a match to TRBD1. The CDR3 spans 13 residues. The V gene end was trimmed by 6 bases and the J gene end by 2 bases; junction bases not matched to a gene: 4. Germline assignment: CDR1 ENHRY and CDR2 SYGVKD. In nucleotides, the CDR3 is TGTGCCATCAGGCCGGGACAGACCTACGAGCAGTACTTC. Protein sequence: CAIRPGQTYEQYF.

The chain links TRBV4-1 to TRBJ1-1; the match to TRBD1 covers 7 bases. Looked up from germline, CDR1 is MGHRA and CDR2 is YSYEKL. Trimming took 6 bases from V and 0 from J; bases not matched to a gene: 4. The CDR3 covers 14 residues. The CDR3 DNA follows: TGCGCCAGCAGGACTGGACAGGTGAACACTGAAGCTTTCTTT. Its translation: CASRTGQVNTEAFF.

The chain links TRBV28 to TRBJ2-1, with 9 bases matching TRBD2. The V gene's germline CDR1 is MDHEN and CDR2 SYDVKM. J gave up 8 bases and V 4 bases, and 9 bases lay outside the gene matches. This CDR3 contains 15 residues. The DNA of the CDR3 is TGTGCCAGCAGTTGGGGTGATAGCGGGAGACATGAGCAGTTCTTC. It encodes CASSWGDSGRHEQFF.

The chain couples TRBV14 to TRBJ2-2; 8 nucleotides agree with TRBD1. J lost 2 bases, V lost 3 bases, and 5 bases had no gene match. In germline, CDR1 is SGHDN, CDR2 FVKESK. The CDR3 spans 16 residues. In DNA form, the CDR3 reads TGTGCCAGCAGCCACCCGGACAGGGAAAACACCGGGGAGCTGTTTTTT. Translation gives CASSHPDRENTGELFF.

This chain connects TRBV7-8 to TRBJ1-5, with D perhaps TRBD1 (5 bases). The CDR3 consists of 14 residues. In germline, CDR1 is SGHVS, CDR2 FQNEAQ. With 2 bases removed from V and 6 bases from J, the gap between germline ends came to 11 bases. In nucleotides, the CDR3 is TGTGCCAGCAGCTTAAGGGGCAGAGTTCAGCCCCAGCATTTT. Its protein product is CASSLRGRVQPQHF.

The chain uses TRBV6-1 and TRBJ1-1, with D possibly matching TRBD1 (5 bases). Germline CDR1 and CDR2: MNHNS and SASEGT. Trimming removed 2 bases at V and 5 bases at J, with 15 bases between. This CDR3 is 15 amino acids long. For the CDR3, the DNA is TGTGCCAGCAGTGAACCGTTTAGGGGAGGTACTGAAGCTTTCTTT. Amino acids: CASSEPFRGGTEAFF.

J is TRBJ1-5 and V is TRBV28; TRBD1 agrees at 7 bases. V lost 2 bases and J lost 5; bases outside the gene matches: 6. CDR1 and CDR2 (germline): MDHEN, SYDVKM. This CDR3 has 15 residues. CDR3 residues: CASSLRDSNYQPQHF. Here the CDR3 DNA reads TGTGCCAGCAGTTTAAGGGACAGTAACTATCAGCCCCAGCATTTT.

This clone is a singleton in its sample. This chain connects TRBV5-1 to TRBJ2-1; 7 bases match TRBD2. The germline V gene encodes CDR1 SGHRS and CDR2 YFSETQ. The CDR3 is made up of 14 amino acids. V trimming: 0 bases; J trimming: 7 bases; junction bases outside the gene matches: 4. The CDR3 loop is CASSLGGRENEQFF. CDR3 bases: TGCGCCAGCAGCTTGGGCGGGAGAGAGAATGAGCAGTTCTTC.